Listed below are T cell receptor beta chains from one sample, sequenced in a study of graft-versus-host responses after intestinal transplantation. The protocol was immunoSEQ multiplex PCR, while the TCRdb copy is restricted to in-frame clones and leaves out a portion. In the table there are about 15,000 clones, roughly three fifths of which are singletons. The sequencing used ileum tissue, collected 524 days after transplant. These receptors originate from a human patient who received an intestinal transplant, so some T cells may come from the graft donor. Each CDR3 is given with its conserved first and last residue. Fields, in order: CDR3 protein, CDR3 DNA, J gene, clone size, V gene, D gene. The D gene is left open where the match is weak. Clone size is shown for a subset of rows, as once, few, many or a class of expanded clone.

CASSMFSGDGYEQYF TGTGCCAGTAGTATGTTTTCGGGGGACGGCTACGAGCAGTACTTC TRBJ2-7 - TRBV19 -
CAWSAGVQGLNEKLFF TGTGCCTGGAGTGCCGGGGTACAGGGGCTTAATGAAAAACTGTTTTTT TRBJ1-4 few TRBV30 TRBD1
CASSPRGNGANVLTF TGTGCCAGCAGCCCCAGGGGAAATGGGGCCAACGTCCTGACTTTC TRBJ2-6 few TRBV7-2 -
CASSQDWGLRETQYF TGCGCCAGCAGCCAAGATTGGGGGCTCCGGGAGACCCAGTACTTC TRBJ2-5 few TRBV4-3 -
CASSLAGNEQYF TGTGCCAGCAGCTTAGCCGGGAACGAGCAGTACTTC TRBJ2-7 - TRBV11-3 -
CASSSSLSDTQYF TGTGCCAGCAGCTCAAGCTTGTCGGATACGCAGTATTTT TRBJ2-3 - TRBV9 -
CASSTDRYYEQYF TGTGCCAGTAGTACAGACAGATACTACGAGCAGTACTTC TRBJ2-7 medium-sized TRBV19 -
CASSNLGTSLQETQYF TGTGCCAGTAGTAATTTAGGGACTAGCCTTCAAGAGACCCAGTACTTC TRBJ2-5 - TRBV19 TRBD2
CASSQPSPGNTEAFF TGTGCCAGCAGCCAGCCCAGCCCGGGGAACACTGAAGCTTTCTTT TRBJ1-1 medium-sized TRBV4-2 -
CASSVDRGPDTQYF TGTGCCAGCAGCGTCGACAGGGGCCCAGATACGCAGTATTTT TRBJ2-3 few TRBV7-2 TRBD1
CASSLETESSYEQYF TGTGCCAGCAGCCTTGAGACAGAAAGCTCCTACGAGCAGTACTTC TRBJ2-7 - TRBV7-8 -
CASSRGLAGGLLSYEQYF TGTGCCAGCAGCCGGGGACTAGCGGGGGGCTTACTCTCCTACGAGCAGTACTTC TRBJ2-7 - TRBV5-6 TRBD2
CASSQVRQGEQYF TGCGCCAGCAGCCAAGTACGACAGGGCGAGCAGTACTTC TRBJ2-7 - TRBV4-3 TRBD1
CASSLAGGEMGGQYF TGTGCCAGCAGCTTGGCAGGCGGGGAAATGGGAGGGCAGTACTTC TRBJ2-7 - TRBV5-6 -
CASSQEDWVAGGSTDTQYF TGCGCCAGCAGCCAAGAGGATTGGGTAGCGGGGGGGAGCACAGATACGCAGTATTTT TRBJ2-3 - TRBV4-3 TRBD2
CASSYVQASKAFF TGTGCCAGCAGTTACGTACAGGCCTCCAAAGCTTTCTTT TRBJ1-1 - TRBV6-6 -
CASSSGIWGSNQPQHF TGTGCCAGCAGTTCGGGAATTTGGGGTAGCAATCAGCCCCAGCATTTT TRBJ1-5 - TRBV27 -
CATYRTSGGPNTGELFF TGTGCCACTTACCGGACTAGCGGGGGCCCGAACACCGGGGAGCTGTTTTTT TRBJ2-2 few TRBV27 TRBD2
CASSYESYGNTEAFF TGTGCCAGCAGTTACGAGTCTTACGGGAACACTGAAGCTTTCTTT TRBJ1-1 few TRBV6-6 -
CASSQSRSGTGAYTQYF TGCGCCAGCAGCCAATCTCGGAGCGGGACAGGCGCCTATACGCAGTATTTT TRBJ2-3 once TRBV4-3 -
CASSFSGAGEQYF TGTGCCAGCAGCTTTAGCGGGGCAGGGGAGCAGTACTTC TRBJ2-7 - TRBV7-2 TRBD2